The 21 T cell receptor beta chains given below trace back to one sample, sequenced in a study of OX40 agonist ivuxolimab in advanced cancers. This table comes from immunoSEQ multiplex PCR, and its TCRdb copy is limited to in-frame clones, with some not included. The sample consists of some 64,000 clones, around 93% of them appearing once. Specimen: CD4+ or CD8+ T cells sorted from blood, collected in a trial of the OX40 agonist ivuxolimab. The receptor set was obtained from an adult with an advanced solid tumor such as melanoma, head and neck, liver or kidney cancer.

The chain is built from TRBV9 and TRBJ2-3, with 8 nucleotides matching TRBD2. V was clipped by 3 bases and J by 5 bases; unmatched bases: 5. Germline V lookup: CDR1 SGDLS, CDR2 YYNGEE. This CDR3 has 14 residues. CDR3 in DNA: TGTGCCAGCAGCGGGCGGGGGGCTGAAGATACGCAGTATTTT. It codes for CASSGRGAEDTQYF.

The chain's CDR3 is CASSISGLYNEQFF. The CDR3 nucleotides are TGTGCCAGTAGTATTTCGGGATTATACAATGAGCAGTTCTTC. This chain connects TRBV19 to TRBJ2-1; the D gene is possibly TRBD2 (5 bases). V was pared by 3 bases and J by 4 bases, with 10 bases between. The germline gives CDR1 LNHDA, CDR2 SQIVND (reference sequence). The CDR3 runs 14 residues. Full variable domain (outside the CDR3, taken from reference TRBV19 and TRBJ2-1): DGGITQSPKYLFRKEGQNVTLSCEQNLNHDAMYWYRQDPGQGLRLIYYSQIVNDFQKGDIAEGYSVSREKKESFPLTVTSAQKNPTAFYLCASSISGLYNEQFFGPGTRLTVL.

The V gene is TRBV30, the J gene TRBJ1-2, with 8 positions matching TRBD1. V dropped 3 bases and J dropped 5; count of bases not matched to a gene: 8. CDR1 is GTSNPN and CDR2 is SVGIG in the germline V gene (reference sequence). The CDR3 sequence is 14 residues long. The CDR3 reads CAWSLRRTGYGYTF. The DNA of the CDR3 is TGTGCCTGGAGCCTCCGTAGGACAGGGTATGGCTACACCTTC.

This clone was recorded only once. CDR3 in amino acids: CAWSGVSRDNLLYGYTF. CDR3 nucleotides: TGTGCCTGGAGTGGGGTGTCCCGGGACAATTTACTCTATGGCTACACCTTC. The chain uses TRBV30 and TRBJ1-2; tentative D call: TRBD1 (6 bases). The CDR3 has 17 amino acids. Between the trimmed V and J ends, which lost 1 base and 4 bases, there was a span of 22 bases. Germline V gives CDR1 GTSNPN, CDR2 SVGIG (reference sequence).

The chain joins TRBV7-9 to TRBJ1-5; D gene unclear. Trimming took 1 base from V and 6 from J, leaving 7 bases between them. CDR1 and CDR2 (germline): SEHNR, FQNEAQ (reference sequence). The CDR3 is 13 amino acids. The CDR3 spells CASSLDVLQPQHF. The CDR3 DNA reads TGTGCCAGCAGCTTAGACGTCCTTCAGCCCCAGCATTTT.

The V and J genes are TRBV30 and TRBJ2-3, with 7 nucleotides matching TRBD2. The CDR3 consists of 14 residues. J was trimmed by 1 base and V by 5 bases; bases with no gene match: 6. Per the germline V gene, CDR1 is GTSNPN and CDR2 is SVGIG (reference sequence). In DNA, the CDR3 is TGTGCCTGGGTGGGCGGGGGAGGCACAGATACGCAGTATTTT. Translation gives CAWVGGGGTDTQYF.

This chain links TRBV27 with TRBJ1-5, with D possibly matching TRBD1 (5 bases). The V gene's germline CDR1 is MNHEY and CDR2 SMNVEV (reference sequence). This CDR3 is 16 amino acids long. V lost 5 bases and J 4 bases, leaving 18 bases between the germline ends. The CDR3 DNA sequence: TGTGCCAGCAGTCTCTCGGTAGGGGAGAAGAATCAGCCCCAGCATTTT. Protein: CASSLSVGEKNQPQHF.

This clone was detected once. The chain links TRBV19 to TRBJ1-5; TRBD1 is a possible D gene (5 bases). The CDR3 runs 15 residues. Per the germline V gene, CDR1 is LNHDA and CDR2 is SQIVND (reference sequence). The V and J ends lost 1 base and 3 bases respectively, with 10 bases between them. CDR3 bases: TGTGCCAGTAGTATAGCACCAGGGTTCAATCAGCCCCAGCATTTT. As protein: CASSIAPGFNQPQHF.

V and J are TRBV10-2 and TRBJ2-7; tentatively, D is TRBD1 (5 bases). The V and J ends lost 3 bases and 3 bases respectively, with 15 bases between them. The CDR3 loop spans 15 amino acids. From germline, CDR1 is WSHSY and CDR2 SAAADI. The CDR3 sequence is CASSDPAGRSYEQYV. The DNA of the CDR3 is TGCGCCAGCAGTGATCCGGCAGGGCGAAGCTACGAGCAGTACGTC.

The gene calls are TRBV5-1 and TRBJ2-2, with 10 positions matching TRBD2. Germline V gene sequence: CDR1 SGHRS, CDR2 YFSETQ. V shed 4 bases, J shed 0 bases, and the junction held 0 bases outside the gene matches. This CDR3 has 15 amino acids. The CDR3 nucleotides are TGCGCCAGCAGCCTAGCGGGAGCGAACACCGGGGAGCTGTTTTTT. Protein product: CASSLAGANTGELFF.

The V gene is TRBV28, the J gene TRBJ1-2, with 7 bases fitting TRBD1. With 7 bases clipped from V and 5 bases from J, the junction kept 7 bases outside the gene matches. Germline lookup yields CDR1 MDHEN and CDR2 SYDVKM. The CDR3 contains 13 residues. CDR3 residues: CASNKQGSYGYTF. CDR3 bases: TGTGCCAGCAACAAACAGGGGTCATATGGCTACACCTTC.

V is TRBV4-1 and J is TRBJ1-2, with TRBD1 as a possible D gene (6 bases). This CDR3 region has 14 residues. Germline V gene data show CDR1 as MGHRA and CDR2 as YSYEKL. Trimming removed 1 base from V and 2 bases from J, with 8 bases in between. CDR3 residues: CASSQVTGNYGYTF. CDR3 coding DNA: TGCGCCAGCAGCCAAGTCACAGGGAACTATGGCTACACCTTC.

This sequence joins TRBV13 and TRBJ2-7; 8 bases align to TRBD1. This CDR3 region has 13 residues. The ends lost 8 bases at V and 1 base at J; junction bases unmatched: 4. Germline-derived CDR1 and CDR2 are PRHDT and FYEKMQ (reference sequence). CDR3 nucleotide sequence: TGTGCCAGCGGGACAGGTCTATCCTACGAGCAGTACTTC. Translation: CASGTGLSYEQYF.

V gene TRBV4-3 combines with J gene TRBJ2-1; TRBD2 agrees at 8 bases. Germline-derived CDR1 and CDR2 are LGHNA and YSLEER. The CDR3 totals 17 residues. Losses at the gene ends were 0 bases for V and 5 bases for J; bases not matched to a gene: 9. The CDR3 reads CASSQETTWREDNEQFF. The CDR3 DNA is TGCGCCAGCAGCCAAGAAACGACATGGCGGGAGGACAATGAGCAGTTCTTC.

This chain uses TRBV28 with TRBJ2-1; D gene ambiguous. Germline V CDR1 and CDR2: MDHEN, SYDVKM. The CDR3 runs to 13 residues. Trimming removed 1 base from V and 2 bases from J, with 3 bases in between. CDR3 region: CASSLSPYNEQFF. In DNA, the CDR3 is TGTGCCAGCAGTTTATCCCCCTACAATGAGCAGTTCTTC.

This chain connects TRBV4-3 to TRBJ2-2; D is unclear. The CDR3 consists of 15 residues. V lost 4 bases, J lost 5 bases, and 14 bases lay in between. Per germline, CDR1 LGHNA and CDR2 YSLEER. In nucleotides, the CDR3 is TGCGCCAGCAGCCCAGACGCCTTGGGTACCGGGGAGCTGTTTTTT. It codes for CASSPDALGTGELFF.

The chain combines TRBV28 with TRBJ1-1; TRBD1 might be the D (6 bases). CDR1 MDHEN and CDR2 SYDVKM come from the germline V gene. The CDR3 runs to 14 residues. The V and J ends lost 5 bases and 7 bases respectively, with 17 bases between them. The CDR3: CASSPGTGQFEAFF. DNA for the CDR3: TGTGCCAGCAGTCCCGGGACGGGACAATTTGAAGCTTTCTTT.

This chain connects TRBV29-1 to TRBJ2-2; no clear D gene. Germline V gives CDR1 SQVTM, CDR2 ANQGSEA. V shed 4 bases and J shed 3 bases, with 9 bases lying between them. The CDR3 is made up of 13 amino acids. The CDR3 DNA follows: TGCAGCGTTGTCTTCGCGTACACCGGGGAGCTGTTTTTT. Its translation is CSVVFAYTGELFF.

Only one count was recorded for this clone. The rearrangement uses TRBV15 and TRBJ1-1, with no clear D. V lost 4 bases, J lost 1 base, and 19 bases lay in between. Germline-derived CDR1 and CDR2 are LNHNV and YYDKDF (reference sequence). The CDR3 totals 17 residues. CDR3 coding DNA: TGTGCCACCAGCAAGACGGGGTTCCGTCCCCCGAACACTGAAGCTTTCTTT. Residues: CATSKTGFRPPNTEAFF.

The J gene is TRBJ2-1, the V gene TRBV7-3; 14 bases line up with TRBD2. The V gene's germline CDR1 is SGHTA and CDR2 FQGTGA. The CDR3 contains 19 residues. Trimming took 4 bases from V and 6 from J; bases not matched to a gene: 14. The CDR3 here is CASSSTAGLAGGRGNEQFF. DNA for the CDR3: TGTGCCAGCAGCTCTACCGCCGGACTAGCGGGAGGAAGAGGCAATGAGCAGTTCTTC. The full variable domain, rest sourced from reference TRBV7-3 and TRBJ2-1, is GAGVSQTPSNKVTEKGKYVELRCDPISGHTALYWYRQSLGQGPEFLIYFQGTGAADDSGLPNDRFFAVRPEGSVSTLKIQRTERGDSAVYLCASSSTAGLAGGRGNEQFFGPGTRLTVL.

The rearrangement links TRBV4-3 to TRBJ1-3; D gene unclear. This CDR3 is 17 amino acids long. The ends were cut back, 3 bases at V and 0 bases at J, with 15 bases in the middle. Germline V gene data show CDR1 as LGHNA and CDR2 as YSLEER. The CDR3 loop reads CASSHLYRPTSGNTIYF. Here the CDR3 DNA reads TGCGCCAGCAGCCATCTATACCGACCGACCTCTGGAAACACCATATATTTT.